This passage covers 31 T cell receptor beta chains from one sample sequenced in a study of post-analysis software for immune sequencing data. Study-wide results and caveats: A few TRBV segments occurring more often in patients than controls included TRBV5-6, TRBV5-1 and TRBV20-1.

These receptors have no known antigen. Tagging with unique molecular identifiers was a feature of the TCR beta cDNA libraries. TCRdb reprocessed the PCR reads via MiXCR and lists one record per CDR3 protein. The sample records hundreds of thousands of distinct CDR3 sequences, about 32% being singletons. Sequenced material: blood. The receptor set was obtained from a girl under 18 with multiple sclerosis.

A word on this clonotype: A much larger clone lies one base from this, so it may be a read error. This sequence joins TRBV3-1 and TRBJ1-4; maybe TRBD1 (6 bases). This CDR3 spans 15 amino acids. Germline-derived CDR1 and CDR2 are LGHDT and YNNKEL (reference sequence). V gave up 2 bases and J gave up 8 bases, with 15 bases separating them. The CDR3 protein is CASSQTGTGREKLFF. CDR3 nucleotides: TGTGCCAGCAGCCAAACAGGGACGGGACGGGAAAAACTGTTTTTT.

On this clonotype itself: A much larger clone differs from this one at a single base, so this may be a read error. The chain combines TRBV10-3 with TRBJ2-7; D gene uncertain. This CDR3 comprises 13 residues. V shed 6 bases and J shed 6 bases, with 15 bases lying between them. Germline V lookup: CDR1 ENHRY, CDR2 SYGVKD. CDR3 nucleotide sequence: TGTGCCATCAGGCGCGAGGTAATCGGCGAGCAGTACTTC. Encoded protein: CAIRREVIGEQYF.

The chain couples TRBV5-6 to TRBJ2-4, with 11 bases matching TRBD1. The V gene's germline CDR1 is SGHDT and CDR2 YYEEEE. This CDR3 has 17 residues. J lost 2 bases, V lost 4 bases, and 8 bases had no gene match. CDR3 region: CASSETGTGGPKNIQYF. The CDR3 DNA is TGTGCCAGCAGCGAGACCGGGACAGGGGGACCCAAAAACATTCAGTACTTC.

There are a few counts of this clonotype. V is TRBV12-3 or TRBV12-4 and J is TRBJ1-5, with 8 positions matching TRBD1. V shed 1 base and J 9 bases; nucleotides not matched to a gene: 11. The CDR3 has 16 amino acids. The CDR3 sequence is CASSLGGQVTVTPQHF. CDR3 in DNA: TGTGCCAGCAGTTTAGGGGGACAGGTTACGGTGACGCCCCAGCATTTT.

This clonotype was seen ten or more times. Here the CDR3 reads CASSESHTEAFF. The DNA for the CDR3 is TGCGCCAGCAGTGAGTCGCACACTGAAGCTTTCTTT. The V and J genes are TRBV10-2 and TRBJ1-1, with unresolved D. V was trimmed by 0 bases and J by 3 bases, leaving 2 bases between them. The CDR3 is made up of 12 amino acids. The germline gives CDR1 WSHSY, CDR2 SAAADI.

The chain employs TRBV7-2 and TRBJ2-7, with D possibly TRBD2 on 5 matching bases. The germline V and J ends were trimmed by 3 bases and 6 bases, with 9 bases remaining between them. The CDR3 length is 12 residues. Germline CDR1 reads SGHTA; CDR2 reads FQGNSA. The CDR3 sequence: CASSFTGVEQYF. In DNA, the CDR3 is TGTGCCAGCAGCTTCACCGGGGTCGAGCAGTACTTC.

This sequence joins TRBV4-3 and TRBJ1-5; the D gene is possibly TRBD1 (5 bases). CDR3 length: 15 amino acids. Germline lookup yields CDR1 LGHNA and CDR2 YSLEER. V dropped 1 base and J dropped 9 bases, with 16 bases sitting between them. The CDR3 DNA sequence: TGCGCCAGCAGCCAAGGCTGGGACGCTTATGCGCCCCAGCATTTT. Translation: CASSQGWDAYAPQHF.

The sample holds a few counts of this clonotype. The CDR3 here is CASSSTPGISSYNEQFF. The CDR3 coding sequence is TGTGCCAGCAGCTCCACACCGGGGATAAGCTCCTACAATGAGCAGTTCTTC. The genes are TRBV5-5 and TRBJ2-1; maybe TRBD2 (5 bases). V gave up 3 bases and J gave up 0 bases, with 16 bases separating them. In germline, CDR1 is SGHKS, CDR2 YYEKEE (reference sequence). CDR3 length: 17 amino acids.

The V call is TRBV10-3, the J call TRBJ1-3; no definite D call. This CDR3 region has 13 residues. In germline, CDR1 is ENHRY, CDR2 SYGVKD. Deletions cut 8 bases from V and 0 bases from J, with 8 bases between. The CDR3 loop is CAIGQDSGNTIYF. The CDR3 nucleotides are TGTGCCATCGGTCAGGACTCTGGAAACACCATATATTTT.

The genes are TRBV24-1 and TRBJ2-1; possibly TRBD2 for D (5 bases). The V gene lost 1 base and the J gene lost 5 bases, with 14 bases spanning the gap. CDR3 size: 16 residues. Looked up from germline, CDR1 is KGHDR and CDR2 is SFDVKD. The CDR3 here is CATSDFASGRNNEQFF. CDR3 in DNA: TGTGCCACCAGTGATTTTGCGAGCGGAAGAAACAATGAGCAGTTCTTC.

V gene TRBV27 combines with J gene TRBJ1-2; 7 nucleotides line up with TRBD1. The germline V gene has CDR1 MNHEY and CDR2 SMNVEV (reference sequence). Unmatched junction bases numbered 4, after V lost 4 bases and J lost 2 bases. This CDR3 spans 14 amino acids. CDR3 in amino acids: CASSSRGGNYGYTF. In DNA form, the CDR3 reads TGTGCCAGCAGTTCCAGGGGGGGAAACTATGGCTACACCTTC.

This chain joins TRBV7-8 and TRBJ2-5; TRBD2 aligns across 8 bases. Germline CDR1 SGHVS, CDR2 FQNEAQ. The CDR3 covers 14 residues. V shed 6 bases, J shed 4 bases, and the junction held 7 bases outside the gene matches. In nucleotides, the CDR3 is TGTGCCAGCAGGTACACCGGGACTAGAGAGACCCAGTACTTC. The encoded protein is CASRYTGTRETQYF.

This clonotype has just a few counts. The V call is TRBV15, the J call TRBJ2-3, with D tentatively TRBD1 (5 bases). The CDR3 runs to 15 residues. The germline V gene encodes CDR1 LNHNV and CDR2 YYDKDF (reference sequence). V was clipped by 4 bases and J by 6 bases, with 17 bases between them. CDR3 residues: CATSKDTAYPDTQYF. In DNA, the CDR3 is TGTGCCACCAGCAAGGACACGGCTTATCCGGATACGCAGTATTTT.

For this clonotype: A much larger clone differs from this one at a single base, so this may be a read error. The chain couples TRBV6-4 to TRBJ1-2; 7 bases align to TRBD1. There are 13 residues in the CDR3. The germline gives CDR1 MRHNA, CDR2 SNTAGT. The DNA for the CDR3 is TGTGTCAGCAGTGAACAGGGGCGAGGTGGCTACACCTTC. This sequence encodes CVSSEQGRGGYTF.

The V call is TRBV28, the J call TRBJ1-5; tentative D call: TRBD1 (5 bases). V lost 5 bases and J lost 0, with 23 bases in between. The CDR3 loop spans 19 amino acids. Per germline, CDR1 MDHEN and CDR2 SYDVKM. The CDR3: CASSQNGALTSNSNQPQHF. In DNA form, the CDR3 reads TGTGCCAGCAGTCAAAACGGGGCCCTGACGAGTAATAGCAATCAGCCCCAGCATTTT.

The chain combines TRBV6-1 with TRBJ2-7; 7 positions match TRBD1. This CDR3 contains 14 residues. CDR1 is MNHNS and CDR2 is SASEGT in the germline V gene. The V segment lost 6 bases and the J segment 0 bases; nucleotides outside the gene matches: 5. CDR3 in DNA: TGTGCCAGCAGCACGACAGGGAGCTCCTACGAGCAGTACTTC. It specifies CASSTTGSSYEQYF.

CDR3 sequence: CASSTTGTGVTGANVLTF. CDR3 sequence (DNA): TGTGCCAGCAGCACCACCGGGACAGGGGTCACTGGGGCCAACGTCCTGACTTTC. The V and J genes are TRBV7-2 and TRBJ2-6; 10 bases are shared with TRBD1. This CDR3 comprises 18 residues. Germline CDR1 SGHTA, CDR2 FQGNSA. The V gene end was trimmed by 5 bases and the J gene end by 2 bases; junction bases not matched to a gene: 9.

The V gene is TRBV28, the J gene TRBJ1-3; the D gene is possibly TRBD1 (6 bases). Between the trimmed V and J ends, which lost 6 bases and 0 bases, there was a span of 9 bases. CDR1 and CDR2 (germline): MDHEN, SYDVKM. This CDR3 is 14 amino acids long. The CDR3 nucleotides read TGTGCCAGCAGCGAACAGGGCTCTGGAAACACCATATATTTT. This encodes CASSEQGSGNTIYF.

This clonotype was observed a few times. The rearrangement uses TRBV7-2 and TRBJ2-1; D uncertain. Germline assignment: CDR1 SGHTA and CDR2 FQGNSA. CDR3 length equals 16 residues. Deletions cut 4 bases from V and 9 bases from J, with 22 bases between. CDR3 nucleotide sequence: TGTGCCAGCAGCTGGGGTGGGGTCACCCGTTCGGGTGAGCAGTTCTTC. It is translated as CASSWGGVTRSGEQFF.

CDR3 DNA: TGCGCCAGCAGCTTACGCCGGGGCTTGGGCCGTAGCCCAGATACGCAGTATTTT. It yields the protein CASSLRRGLGRSPDTQYF. The rearrangement uses TRBV5-1 and TRBJ2-3, with D perhaps TRBD1 or TRBD2 (5 bases each). V was shortened by 2 bases and J by 4 bases, with 23 bases between the two germline ends. Looked up from germline, CDR1 is SGHRS and CDR2 is YFSETQ. This CDR3 region has 18 residues.

The J gene is TRBJ2-3, the V gene TRBV20-1; D may be TRBD2 (5 bases). The CDR3 length is 16 residues. The germline V gene encodes CDR1 DFQATT and CDR2 SNEGSKA (reference sequence). V gave up 3 bases and J gave up 0 bases, with 16 bases separating them. The CDR3 nucleotides are TGCAGTGCTAGTGGGAGTGGATCGACAAGCACAGATACGCAGTATTTT. Translation gives CSASGSGSTSTDTQYF.

The chain carries TRBV9 and TRBJ2-5, with D maybe TRBD1 (6 bases). Trimming cost V 4 bases and J 5 bases, with 15 bases left between them. Germline lookup yields CDR1 SGDLS and CDR2 YYNGEE. This CDR3 is built from 14 residues. For the CDR3, the DNA is TGTGCCAGCAGCACAGATACAGGGTGGGAGACCCAGTACTTC. Translated, it gives CASSTDTGWETQYF.

The chain has TRBV18 and TRBJ1-4, with D possibly being TRBD1 (5 bases). The CDR3 runs 15 residues. Germline values: CDR1 KGHSH, CDR2 LQKENI. V was trimmed by 3 bases and J by 6 bases, leaving 14 bases between them. The CDR3 loop reads CASSPRRGKDEKLFF. The CDR3 DNA follows: TGTGCCAGCTCACCCCGGAGGGGTAAAGATGAAAAACTGTTTTTT. Looking up the rest from reference TRBV18 and TRBJ1-4 gives the full variable domain: NAGVMQNPRHLVRRRGQEARLRCSPMKGHSHVYWYRQLPEEGLKFMVYLQKENIIDESGMPKERFSAEFPKEGPSILRIQQVVRGDSAAYFCASSPRRGKDEKLFFGSGTQLSVL.

This clonotype was observed a handful of times. V and J are TRBV5-1 and TRBJ2-3; tentatively, D is TRBD1 (6 bases). The CDR3 is 17 residues long. Per the germline V gene, CDR1 is SGHRS and CDR2 is YFSETQ. Between the trimmed V and J ends, which lost 4 bases and 2 bases, there was a span of 20 bases. CDR3 DNA: TGCGCCAGCAGCCCAGACGGGGACACACTGTCCACAGATACGCAGTATTTT. Amino acid sequence: CASSPDGDTLSTDTQYF.

This chain uses TRBV7-2 with TRBJ2-7; D is undetermined. CDR3 length: 14 residues. Between the trimmed V and J ends, which lost 5 bases and 2 bases, there was a span of 13 bases. Germline values: CDR1 SGHTA, CDR2 FQGNSA. DNA for the CDR3: TGTGCCAGCAGCCCGGGTCTTACCGCCTACGAGCAGTACTTC. This sequence encodes CASSPGLTAYEQYF.

The sample holds a few counts of this clonotype. The rearrangement joins TRBV27 to TRBJ2-1; no clear D. V dropped 8 bases and J dropped 5 bases, with 25 bases sitting between them. The CDR3 is 17 amino acids. Germline CDR1 and CDR2: MNHEY and SMNVEV (reference sequence). The DNA for the CDR3 is TGTGCCAGCGGCCATCTCTGGAGCCAACGTGGTAACAATGAGCAGTTCTTC. Protein: CASGHLWSQRGNNEQFF.

The V gene is TRBV20-1, the J gene TRBJ1-1, with 7 bases lining up with TRBD1. Germline-derived CDR1 and CDR2 are DFQATT and SNEGSKA (reference sequence). The CDR3 is 14 amino acids. Trimming cost V 3 bases and J 5 bases; bases outside gene matches: 9. The CDR3 DNA is TGCAGTGCTAGGAGGGCAGGGGGGGGAACTGAAGCTTTCTTT. Translated: CSARRAGGGTEAFF.

The chain recombines TRBV9 with TRBJ2-3; possibly TRBD2 for D (5 bases). The CDR3 contains 15 residues. V was pared by 2 bases and J by 2 bases, with 12 bases between. Germline V gives CDR1 SGDLS, CDR2 YYNGEE. The CDR3 nucleotides are TGTGCCAGCAGCGTCATCGGACTGAACACAGATACGCAGTATTTT. Protein product: CASSVIGLNTDTQYF.

V is TRBV28 and J is TRBJ2-1; 10 nucleotides align to TRBD2. The J call may be mistaken, given a closer DNA end match to TRBJ2-7. Germline values: CDR1 MDHEN, CDR2 SYDVKM. The CDR3 extends over 15 amino acids. CDR3 DNA: TGTGCCAGCAGGTCCGGGACTAGCGCCTACAATGAGCAGTACTTC. This encodes CASRSGTSAYNEQYF.

The chain combines TRBV7-2 with TRBJ1-2; 7 bases match TRBD1. V shed 5 bases and J 5 bases; nucleotides not matched to a gene: 8. Germline-derived CDR1 and CDR2 are SGHTA and FQGNSA. The CDR3 covers 14 residues. This CDR3 reads CASSPNGQVYGYTF. Here the CDR3 DNA reads TGTGCCAGCAGCCCCAACGGACAGGTTTATGGCTACACCTTC.

V gene TRBV28 combines with J gene TRBJ2-7; the D gene is possibly TRBD1 (6 bases). V was shortened by 2 bases and J by 2 bases, with 10 bases between the two germline ends. Per the germline V gene, CDR1 is MDHEN and CDR2 is SYDVKM. This CDR3 spans 14 amino acids. This CDR3 reads CASSLIDRTYEQYF. The CDR3 DNA is TGTGCCAGCAGTTTAATTGACAGGACCTACGAGCAGTACTTC.